This TCR beta chain was captured by sequencing in a study of T-cell memory formation after mild COVID-19 (dated by TCRdb to about 2021). As for the study more broadly: TCR sequence clusters from the two donors were largely donor specific. Longitudinal TCRalpha and TCRbeta repertoire sequencing tracked T-cell clones expanding and contracting after mild COVID-19 in a couple of donors. Two young, previously healthy adult volunteers, one female and one male, were included in the cohort. The study at large found these results: Only a couple of mild cases were covered in the study, and larger cohorts including severe cases with pre-infection samples were considered necessary. Contracting CD4+ clones turned up mainly in the CM and EM memory subsets, whereas EMRA was where CD8+ clones were enriched. Clones that contracted from day 15 to 85 showed balanced CD4/CD8 phenotypes, whereas a second wave of clones that expanded from day 15 to 37 leaned towards CD4+. The second-wave clones that peaked on day 37 were not confirmed to be SARS-CoV-2 specific. The detection of some responding clones in pre-infection memory suggests that pre-existing cross-reactive memory T cells joined the SARS-CoV-2 response.

The germline V gene sets CDR1 to SGHAT and CDR2 to FQNNGV. V is clipped by 4 bases and J by 2 bases, and the sequence between their germline boundaries is 15 bases long. Its CDR3 holds 16 amino acids, cysteine through phenylalanine. Here the CDR3 DNA is all that survives: 48 bases in frame from base 1. Sequenced on an Illumina NovaSeq 6000. TCRalpha and TCRbeta cDNA libraries were constructed by 5'RACE with constant-segment primers, with sample barcodes and unique molecular identifiers being introduced. Trizol reagent was used to extract RNA from every sample. The libraries were amplified in two PCR steps, and the second step added a second sample barcode and Illumina TruSeq adapters. Libraries were sequenced on an Illumina NovaSeq with 2 x 150 bp paired-end reads. Per the original workflow: Demultiplexing of reads and collapsing into UMI-guided consensus sequences were performed with migec v1.2.7. With mixcr v2.1.11, UMI consensuses were aligned to TRA and TRB V and J templates and assembled into clonotypes. A clonotype was counted as expanded or contracted only when both edgeR and NoisET called the clonotype significant, with the noise models trained on biological replicates. For edgeR calls, a false discovery rate-adjusted p below 0.01 and a log2 fold-change threshold of 1 were applied. As an exploratory analysis of dynamics, PCA with hierarchical clustering was applied to max-normalized trajectories of the 1000 most abundant clonotypes. Each responding clone was given a CD4 or CD8 phenotype based on the CD4+ and CD8+ repertoires, which had been sequenced separately. TCRdb ran its own pipeline on the public reads, namely fastp trimming at Q25 and MiXCR clone calling, and kept in-frame beta chains. Duplicate CDR3 protein sequences are folded into a single record with the most common DNA and genes. The authors' filters were not applied to this entry. The sample table lists 250,000 to 350,000 distinct CDR3 sequences, more than 13% of them with a count of one. Around 20% of the sample goes to the ten largest clones.

The table lists this clonotype with a few counts. Its cognate antigen has yet to be identified. No qualities accompany the bases; no much larger clone lies one base away. Ficoll-Paque density gradient centrifugation was used to isolate PBMCs. In this chain, TRBV11-2 is recombined with TRBJ1-3, with the D gene not clear enough to name. The sample taken for sequencing was PBMCs or a T cell subset sorted from them (not recorded which). The receptor's source is a man aged 18 to 30 who had mild COVID-19 (a few samples of this study predate the infection). The sample titles of this study are shuffled in the database, so cell type and time point are left out; the donor was told from shared clones. The nucleotides are TGTGCCAGCAGCTCCCTGGGCCGAGGGACTGGAAACACCATATATTTT. It is translated as CASSSLGRGTGNTIYF.